The next 18 T cell receptor beta chains were all read from a single sample in a study of T cell repertoires in cytomegalovirus infection. TCRdb itself ran the reads through MiXCR, one entry per CDR3 protein. The sample carries around 450,000 distinct CDR3 sequences, 10% to 12% recorded once. The source material was PBMCs. Every receptor here comes from a human donor in good health (CMV status not recorded). Some clones in this sample may be carry-over from other donors' samples.

This clonotype was found many times. V gene TRBV14 combines with J gene TRBJ2-7; TRBD2 might be the D (6 bases). Trimming cost V 2 bases and J 1 base, with 15 bases left between them. Germline CDR1 and CDR2: SGHDN and FVKESK. CDR3 length: 16 amino acids. This chain's CDR3 is CASSQLFARGSYEQYF. CDR3 coding DNA: TGTGCCAGCAGCCAACTCTTTGCGCGGGGATCCTACGAGCAGTACTTC.

This sequence joins TRBV2 and TRBJ1-1; the D is unclear. The V gene lost 8 bases and the J gene lost 8 bases, with 9 bases spanning the gap. The germline V gene encodes CDR1 SNHLY and CDR2 FYNNEI. This CDR3 has 10 amino acids. As DNA, the CDR3 is TGTGCCAGCTTGAGGTCCGAAGCTTTCTTT. Protein: CASLRSEAFF.

This clonotype was counted at least ten times. The chain recombines TRBV7-3 with TRBJ2-4, with 10 bases aligning to TRBD1. The trim removed 4 bases at V and 6 bases at J, leaving 3 bases unmatched. The CDR3 loop spans 14 amino acids. Germline V CDR1 and CDR2: SGHTA, FQGTGA. CDR3 sequence reads: CASSSTGGTNIQYF. CDR3 sequence (DNA): TGTGCCAGCAGCTCGACAGGGGGCACAAACATTCAGTACTTC. The whole variable domain, filled in from reference TRBV7-3 and TRBJ2-4, reads GAGVSQTPSNKVTEKGKYVELRCDPISGHTALYWYRQSLGQGPEFLIYFQGTGAADDSGLPNDRFFAVRPEGSVSTLKIQRTERGDSAVYLCASSSTGGTNIQYFGAGTRLSVL.

The J gene is TRBJ2-1, the V gene TRBV28, with a weak D call TRBD2 (5 bases). The CDR3 runs to 15 residues. V dropped 4 bases and J dropped 8 bases, with 18 bases sitting between them. Germline values: CDR1 MDHEN, CDR2 SYDVKM. CDR3 in amino acids: CASSSLSELGDEQFF. CDR3 DNA sequence: TGTGCCAGCAGTTCTCTTAGCGAGCTAGGCGATGAGCAGTTCTTC. Variable domain in full (rest from reference TRBV28 and TRBJ2-1): DVKVTQSSRYLVKRTGEKVFLECVQDMDHENMFWYRQDPGLGLRLIYFSYDVKMKEKGDIPEGYSVSREKKERFSLILESASTNQTSMYLCASSSLSELGDEQFFGPGTRLTVL.

This rearrangement joins TRBV5-1 to TRBJ2-2; D gene ambiguous. V was pared by 1 base and J by 4 bases, with 11 bases between. CDR3 length equals 15 residues. Germline V lookup: CDR1 SGHRS, CDR2 YFSETQ. CDR3 in amino acids: CASSLLVGGTGELFF. Here the CDR3 DNA reads TGCGCCAGCAGCTTGCTAGTCGGCGGCACCGGGGAGCTGTTTTTT.

The rearrangement uses TRBV7-9 and TRBJ2-7; D perhaps matches TRBD2 (6 bases). Trimming took off 5 bases at V and 6 bases at J, with 14 bases between the two ends. The germline V gene encodes CDR1 SEHNR and CDR2 FQNEAQ (reference sequence). The CDR3 covers 13 residues. The CDR3 DNA follows: TGTGCCAGCAGCCGCCCGGCGGGACCCGAGCAGTACTTC. It is translated as CASSRPAGPEQYF.

The sample holds many counts of this clonotype. The J gene is TRBJ2-1, the V gene TRBV7-3, with a weak D call TRBD1 (5 bases). This CDR3 has 16 amino acids. V lost 1 base, J lost 0 bases, and 10 bases lay in between. CDR1 SGHTA and CDR2 FQGTGA come from the germline V gene. CDR3 DNA: TGTGCCAGCAGCTTAAAGCGACAGTCCTCCTACAATGAGCAGTTCTTC. As protein: CASSLKRQSSYNEQFF.

The chain combines TRBV5-4 with TRBJ2-3, with a weak D call TRBD1 (5 bases). CDR1 is SGHNT and CDR2 is YYREEE in the germline V gene (reference sequence). V lost 0 bases and J 6 bases, leaving 11 bases between the germline ends. This CDR3 comprises 14 residues. This CDR3 reads CASSLEQVWDTQYF. CDR3 sequence (DNA): TGTGCCAGCAGCTTGGAACAGGTCTGGGATACGCAGTATTTT.

The chain combines TRBV3-1 with TRBJ1-6; tentative D call: TRBD1 (5 bases). The CDR3 is 13 residues long. Trimming removed 4 bases at V and 9 bases at J, with 10 bases between. CDR1 is LGHDT and CDR2 is YNNKEL in the germline V gene (reference sequence). The CDR3 coding sequence is TGTGCCAGCAGCCGTTACGACAGTTCACCCCTCCACTTT. It translates to CASSRYDSSPLHF.

This clonotype was recorded many times. The rearrangement joins TRBV7-8 to TRBJ2-1; 7 bases are a match to TRBD1. CDR1 is SGHVS, CDR2 FQNEAQ, per germline. The CDR3 has 13 amino acids. Trimming removed 10 bases from V and 5 bases from J; junction bases left unmatched: 8. CDR3 region: CATVAGGNNEQFF. As DNA, the CDR3 is TGTGCCACCGTGGCAGGGGGTAACAATGAGCAGTTCTTC.

In its sample, this clonotype was seen many times. The chain recombines TRBV20-1 with TRBJ2-1; tentative D call: TRBD2 (6 bases). This CDR3 is built from 14 residues. Deletions cut 3 bases from V and 7 bases from J, with 16 bases between. Germline CDR1 reads DFQATT; CDR2 reads SNEGSKA (reference sequence). The CDR3 nucleotides are TGCAGTGCTAGTAGAGGGGACTTAGGAAATGAGCAGTTCTTC. Translated: CSASRGDLGNEQFF.

The sample holds a few counts of this clonotype. The V call is TRBV24-1, the J call TRBJ1-2, with D possibly being TRBD1 (6 bases). V was pared by 3 bases and J by 4 bases, with 14 bases between. The germline CDR1 and CDR2 sequences are KGHDR and SFDVKD. The CDR3 totals 15 residues. The CDR3 nucleotides read TGTGCCACCAGTGATGGGGACACAGCCCTCTATGGCTACACCTTC. Its protein is CATSDGDTALYGYTF.

This clonotype was observed many times. This chain connects TRBV15 to TRBJ1-5, with D possibly TRBD1 on 6 matching bases. V lost 2 bases and J 4 bases, leaving 9 bases between the germline ends. Germline loops: CDR1 LNHNV, CDR2 YYDKDF (reference sequence). This CDR3 has 14 amino acids. In nucleotides, the CDR3 is TGTGCCACCAGCAGAAAGACAGGAAATCAGCCCCAGCATTTT. It encodes CATSRKTGNQPQHF.

This clonotype was seen repeatedly, ten times or more. The V call is TRBV28, the J call TRBJ1-5; a weak D match, TRBD1 (5 bases). Per germline, CDR1 MDHEN and CDR2 SYDVKM. The V and J ends lost 7 bases and 7 bases respectively, with 14 bases between them. The CDR3 consists of 13 residues. CDR3 residues: CASTGGLVQPQHF. For the CDR3, the DNA is TGTGCCAGCACCGGGGGTTTGGTGCAGCCCCAGCATTTT.

This clonotype was recorded many times. This chain connects TRBV12-5 to TRBJ2-2; 7 nucleotides align to TRBD2. With V trimmed by 2 bases and J by 5 bases, 17 bases remained unmatched. CDR1 is LGHNT and CDR2 is FRNRAP in the germline V gene. The CDR3 loop spans 19 amino acids. For the CDR3, the DNA is TGTGCTAGTGGTTTGCAGGTCGTACTCGGGGGGAAGCCTACCGGGGAGCTGTTTTTT. This translates into CASGLQVVLGGKPTGELFF.

This clonotype appeared many times. The J gene is TRBJ2-4, the V gene TRBV7-9; D possibly uses TRBD1 or TRBD2 (5 bases each). Germline CDR1 SEHNR, CDR2 FQNEAQ (reference sequence). The CDR3 sequence is 16 residues long. The ends were cut back, 5 bases at V and 2 bases at J, with 16 bases in the middle. The CDR3 here is CASSVYGAESKNIQYF. CDR3 DNA: TGTGCCAGCAGCGTTTACGGGGCCGAGTCCAAAAACATTCAGTACTTC. The full variable domain, in which reference TRBV7-9 and TRBJ2-4 provide the parts outside the CDR3, is DTGVSQNPRHKITKRGQNVTFRCDPISEHNRLYWYRQTLGQGPEFLTYFQNEAQLEKSRLLSDRFSAERPKGSFSTLEIQRTEQGDSAMYLCASSVYGAESKNIQYFGAGTRLSVL.

This clonotype was detected a few times. The chain recombines TRBV15 with TRBJ2-3; D tentatively reads TRBD1 or TRBD2 (6 bases each). CDR1 LNHNV and CDR2 YYDKDF come from the germline V gene (reference sequence). The length of the CDR3 is 15 residues. The germline V and J ends were trimmed by 5 bases and 4 bases, with 16 bases remaining between them. For the CDR3, the DNA is TGTGCCACCAGCCTCATGCCAGGGGAGGCAGATACGCAGTATTTT. It codes for CATSLMPGEADTQYF.

The table lists this clonotype with a few counts. The rearrangement links TRBV3-1 to TRBJ1-2, with D possibly being TRBD1 (5 bases). Looked up from germline, CDR1 is LGHDT and CDR2 is YNNKEL (reference sequence). Trimming stripped 4 bases from V and 5 bases from J, with 23 bases between. CDR3 length: 17 amino acids. This chain's CDR3 is CASSPNELGTAYYGYTF. CDR3 in DNA: TGTGCCAGCAGCCCAAATGAGTTGGGGACGGCATATTATGGCTACACCTTC. Supplemented by reference TRBV3-1 and TRBJ1-2, the full variable domain reads DTAVSQTPKYLVTQMGNDKSIKCEQNLGHDTMYWYKQDSKKFLKIMFSYNNKELIINETVPNRFSPKSPDKAHLNLHINSLELGDSAVYFCASSPNELGTAYYGYTFGSGTRLTVV.